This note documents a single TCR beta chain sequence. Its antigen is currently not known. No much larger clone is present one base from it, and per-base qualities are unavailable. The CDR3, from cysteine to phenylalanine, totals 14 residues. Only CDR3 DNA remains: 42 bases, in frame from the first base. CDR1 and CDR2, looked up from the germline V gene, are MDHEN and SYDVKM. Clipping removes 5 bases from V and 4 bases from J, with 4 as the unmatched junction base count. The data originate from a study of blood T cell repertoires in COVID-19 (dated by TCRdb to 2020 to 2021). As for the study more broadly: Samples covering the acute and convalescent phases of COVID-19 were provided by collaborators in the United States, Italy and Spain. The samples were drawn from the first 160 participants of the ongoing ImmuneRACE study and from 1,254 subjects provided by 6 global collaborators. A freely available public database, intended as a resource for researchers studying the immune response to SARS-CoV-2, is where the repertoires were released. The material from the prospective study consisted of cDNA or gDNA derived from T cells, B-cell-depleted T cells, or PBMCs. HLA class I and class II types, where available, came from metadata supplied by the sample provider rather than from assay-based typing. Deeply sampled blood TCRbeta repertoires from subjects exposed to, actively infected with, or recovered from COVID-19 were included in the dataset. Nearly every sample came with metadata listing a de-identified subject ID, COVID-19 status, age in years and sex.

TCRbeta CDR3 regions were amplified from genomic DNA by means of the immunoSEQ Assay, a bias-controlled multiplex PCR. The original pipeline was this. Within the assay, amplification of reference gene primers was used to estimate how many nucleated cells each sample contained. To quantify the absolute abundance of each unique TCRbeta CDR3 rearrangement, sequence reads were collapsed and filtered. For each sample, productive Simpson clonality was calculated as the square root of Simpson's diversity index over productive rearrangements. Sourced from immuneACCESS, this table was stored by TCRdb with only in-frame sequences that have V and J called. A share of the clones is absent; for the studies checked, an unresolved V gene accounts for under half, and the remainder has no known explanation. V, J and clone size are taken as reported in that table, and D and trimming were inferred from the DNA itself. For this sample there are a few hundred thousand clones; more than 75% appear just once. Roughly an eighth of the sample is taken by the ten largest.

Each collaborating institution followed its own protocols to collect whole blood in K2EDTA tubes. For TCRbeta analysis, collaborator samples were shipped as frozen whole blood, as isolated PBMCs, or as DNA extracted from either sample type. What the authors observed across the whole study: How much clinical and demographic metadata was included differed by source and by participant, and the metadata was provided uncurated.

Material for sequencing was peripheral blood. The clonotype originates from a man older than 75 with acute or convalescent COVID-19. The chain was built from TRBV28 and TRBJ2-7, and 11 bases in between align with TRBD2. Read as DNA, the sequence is TGTGCCAGCAGTGTAACTAGCGGGGGATACGAGCAGTACTTC. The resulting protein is CASSVTSGGYEQYF. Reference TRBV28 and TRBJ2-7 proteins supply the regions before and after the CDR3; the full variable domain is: DVKVTQSSRYLVKRTGEKVFLECVQDMDHENMFWYRQDPGLGLRLIYFSYDVKMKEKGDIPEGYSVSREKKERFSLILESASTNQTSMYLCASSVTSGGYEQYFGPGTRLTVT.